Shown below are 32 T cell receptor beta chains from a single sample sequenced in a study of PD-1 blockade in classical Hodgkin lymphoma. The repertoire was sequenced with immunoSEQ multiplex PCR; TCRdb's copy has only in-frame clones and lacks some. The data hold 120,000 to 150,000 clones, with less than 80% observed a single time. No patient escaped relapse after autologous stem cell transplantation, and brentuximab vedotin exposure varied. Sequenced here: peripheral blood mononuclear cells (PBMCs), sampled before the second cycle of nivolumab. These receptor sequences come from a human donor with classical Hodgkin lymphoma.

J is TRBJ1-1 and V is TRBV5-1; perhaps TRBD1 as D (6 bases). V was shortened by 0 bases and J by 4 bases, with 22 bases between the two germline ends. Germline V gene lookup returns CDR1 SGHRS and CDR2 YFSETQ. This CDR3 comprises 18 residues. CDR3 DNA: TGCGCCAGCAGCTTGGGTTACAGGGAGTGGCACTGGAGCACTGAAGCTTTCTTT. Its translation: CASSLGYREWHWSTEAFF. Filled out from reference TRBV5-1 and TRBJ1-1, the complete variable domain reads KAGVTQTPRYLIKTRGQQVTLSCSPISGHRSVSWYQQTPGQGLQFLFEYFSETQRNKGNFPGRFSGRQFSNSRSEMNVSTLELGDSALYLCASSLGYREWHWSTEAFFGQGTRLTVV.

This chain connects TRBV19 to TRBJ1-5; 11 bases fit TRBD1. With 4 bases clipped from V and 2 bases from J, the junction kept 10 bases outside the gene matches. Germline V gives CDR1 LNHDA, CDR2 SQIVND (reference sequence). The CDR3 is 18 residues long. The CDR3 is CASSKGQGADWGNQPQHF. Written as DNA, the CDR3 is TGTGCCAGTAGTAAAGGACAGGGGGCCGATTGGGGCAATCAGCCCCAGCATTTT.

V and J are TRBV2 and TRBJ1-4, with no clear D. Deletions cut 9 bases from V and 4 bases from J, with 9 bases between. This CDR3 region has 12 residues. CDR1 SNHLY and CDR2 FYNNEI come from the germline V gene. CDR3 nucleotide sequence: TGTGCCAGTGGACGGCATAATGAAAAACTGTTTTTT. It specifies CASGRHNEKLFF.

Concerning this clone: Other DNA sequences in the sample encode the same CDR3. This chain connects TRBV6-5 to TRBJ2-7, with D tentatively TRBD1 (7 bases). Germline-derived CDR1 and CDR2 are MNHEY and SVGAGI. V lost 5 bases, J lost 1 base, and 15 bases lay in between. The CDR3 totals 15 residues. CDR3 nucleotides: TGTGCCAGCAGTCGCGGGACAGAATTTTCCTACGAGCAGTACTTC. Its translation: CASSRGTEFSYEQYF.

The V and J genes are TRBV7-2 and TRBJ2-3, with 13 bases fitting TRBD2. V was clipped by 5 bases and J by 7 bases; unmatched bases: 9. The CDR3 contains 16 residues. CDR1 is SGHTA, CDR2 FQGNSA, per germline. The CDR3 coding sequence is TGTGCCAGCAGCGCGGCGGGACTAGCGGGGTCAAATACGCAGTATTTT. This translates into CASSAAGLAGSNTQYF.

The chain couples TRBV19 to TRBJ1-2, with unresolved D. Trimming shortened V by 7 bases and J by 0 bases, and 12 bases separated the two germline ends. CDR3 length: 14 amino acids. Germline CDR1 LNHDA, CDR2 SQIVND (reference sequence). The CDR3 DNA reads TGTGCCAGTAAAACCAGGCCATCTAACTATGGCTACACCTTC. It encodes CASKTRPSNYGYTF.

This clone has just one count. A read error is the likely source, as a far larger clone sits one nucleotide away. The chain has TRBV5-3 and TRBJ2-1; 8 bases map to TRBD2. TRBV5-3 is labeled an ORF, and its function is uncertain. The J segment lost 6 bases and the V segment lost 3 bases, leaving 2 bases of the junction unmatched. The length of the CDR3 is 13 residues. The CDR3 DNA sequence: TGTGCCAGAAGCTGGACTAGCTCCAATGAGCAGTTCTTC. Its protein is CARSWTSSNEQFF.

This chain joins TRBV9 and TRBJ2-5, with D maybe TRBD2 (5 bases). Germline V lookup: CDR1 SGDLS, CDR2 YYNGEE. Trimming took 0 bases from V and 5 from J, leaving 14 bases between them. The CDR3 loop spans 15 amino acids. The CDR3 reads CASSVVNGVWETQYF. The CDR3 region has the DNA TGTGCCAGCAGCGTAGTAAACGGGGTATGGGAGACCCAGTACTTC.

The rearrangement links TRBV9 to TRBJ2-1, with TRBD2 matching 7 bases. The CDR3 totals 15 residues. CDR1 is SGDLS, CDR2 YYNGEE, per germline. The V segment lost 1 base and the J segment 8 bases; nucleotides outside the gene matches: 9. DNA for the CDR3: TGTGCCAGCAGCGTACGCGGGAGAAGGGACGATGAGCAGTTCTTC. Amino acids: CASSVRGRRDDEQFF.

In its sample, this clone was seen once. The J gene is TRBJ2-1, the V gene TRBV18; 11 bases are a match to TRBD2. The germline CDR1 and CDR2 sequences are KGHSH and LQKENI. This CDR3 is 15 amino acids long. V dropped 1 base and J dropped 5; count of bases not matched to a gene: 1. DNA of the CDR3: TGTGCCAGCTCACCACTAGCGGGGGGGCACAATGAGCAGTTCTTC. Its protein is CASSPLAGGHNEQFF.

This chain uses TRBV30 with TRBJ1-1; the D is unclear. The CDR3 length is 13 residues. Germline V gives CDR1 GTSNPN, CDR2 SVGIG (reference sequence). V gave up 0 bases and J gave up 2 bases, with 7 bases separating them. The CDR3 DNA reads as TGTGCCTGGAGTGTACGCTTAAACACTGAAGCTTTCTTT. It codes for CAWSVRLNTEAFF.

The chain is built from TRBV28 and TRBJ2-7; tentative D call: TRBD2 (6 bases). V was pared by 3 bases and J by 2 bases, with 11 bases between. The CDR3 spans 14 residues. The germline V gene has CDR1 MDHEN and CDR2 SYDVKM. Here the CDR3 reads CASSLFAGTYEQYF. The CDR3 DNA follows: TGTGCCAGCAGTTTGTTTGCGGGAACCTACGAGCAGTACTTC.

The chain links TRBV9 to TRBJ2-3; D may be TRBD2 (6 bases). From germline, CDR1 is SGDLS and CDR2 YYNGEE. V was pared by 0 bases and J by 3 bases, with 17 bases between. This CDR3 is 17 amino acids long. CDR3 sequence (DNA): TGTGCCAGCAGCGTAGAGCCCCGGAGGGGAGGAACAGATACGCAGTATTTT. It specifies CASSVEPRRGGTDTQYF.

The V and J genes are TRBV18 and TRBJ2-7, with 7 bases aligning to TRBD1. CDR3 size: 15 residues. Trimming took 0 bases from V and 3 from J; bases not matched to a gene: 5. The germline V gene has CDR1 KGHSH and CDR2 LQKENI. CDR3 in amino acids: CASSPPGTAFYEQYF. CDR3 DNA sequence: TGTGCCAGCTCACCACCCGGGACAGCATTCTACGAGCAGTACTTC.

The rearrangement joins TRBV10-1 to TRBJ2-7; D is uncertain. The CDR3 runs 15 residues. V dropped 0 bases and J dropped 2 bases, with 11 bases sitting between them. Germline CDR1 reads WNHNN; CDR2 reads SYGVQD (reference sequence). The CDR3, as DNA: TGCGCCAGCAGTGAGTCTAATGATTGGACCTACGAGCAGTACTTC. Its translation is CASSESNDWTYEQYF.

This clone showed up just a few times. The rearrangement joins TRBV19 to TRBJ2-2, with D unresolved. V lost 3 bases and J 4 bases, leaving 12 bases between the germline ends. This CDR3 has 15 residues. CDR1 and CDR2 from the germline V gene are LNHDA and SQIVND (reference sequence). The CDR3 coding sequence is TGTGCCAGTAGTATCGGTTCTTCCCCCACCGGGGAGCTGTTTTTT. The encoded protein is CASSIGSSPTGELFF. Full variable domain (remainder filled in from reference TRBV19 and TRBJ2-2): DGGITQSPKYLFRKEGQNVTLSCEQNLNHDAMYWYRQDPGQGLRLIYYSQIVNDFQKGDIAEGYSVSREKKESFPLTVTSAQKNPTAFYLCASSIGSSPTGELFFGEGSRLTVL.

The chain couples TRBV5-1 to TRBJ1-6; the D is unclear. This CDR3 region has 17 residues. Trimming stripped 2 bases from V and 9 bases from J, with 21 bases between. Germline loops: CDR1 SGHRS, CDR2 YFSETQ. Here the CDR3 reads CASSFDLPGLPTSPLHF. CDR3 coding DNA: TGCGCCAGCAGCTTCGACCTCCCGGGCCTCCCCACTTCACCCCTCCACTTT.

The CDR3, as DNA: TGTGCCAGCAGCTTAGTCCCAGGAGAGACCCAGTACTTC. It yields the protein CASSLVPGETQYF. The chain joins TRBV11-2 to TRBJ2-5; D unresolved. CDR1 is SGHAT, CDR2 FQNNGV, per germline. V was clipped by 1 base and J by 4 bases, with 7 bases between them. There are 13 residues in the CDR3.

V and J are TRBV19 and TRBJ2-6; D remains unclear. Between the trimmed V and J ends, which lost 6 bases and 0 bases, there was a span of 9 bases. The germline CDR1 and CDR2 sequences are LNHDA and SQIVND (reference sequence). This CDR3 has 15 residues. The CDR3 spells CASRPPGSGANVLTF. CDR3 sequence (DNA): TGTGCCAGTAGACCTCCGGGCTCTGGGGCCAACGTCCTGACTTTC. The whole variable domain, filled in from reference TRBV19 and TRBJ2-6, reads DGGITQSPKYLFRKEGQNVTLSCEQNLNHDAMYWYRQDPGQGLRLIYYSQIVNDFQKGDIAEGYSVSREKKESFPLTVTSAQKNPTAFYLCASRPPGSGANVLTFGAGSRLTVL.

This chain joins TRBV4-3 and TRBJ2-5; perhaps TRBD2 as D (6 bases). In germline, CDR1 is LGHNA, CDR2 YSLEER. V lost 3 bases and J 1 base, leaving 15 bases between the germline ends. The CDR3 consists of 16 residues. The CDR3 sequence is CASSHHGGVGQETQYF. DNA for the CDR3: TGCGCCAGCAGCCACCACGGAGGGGTCGGCCAAGAGACCCAGTACTTC.

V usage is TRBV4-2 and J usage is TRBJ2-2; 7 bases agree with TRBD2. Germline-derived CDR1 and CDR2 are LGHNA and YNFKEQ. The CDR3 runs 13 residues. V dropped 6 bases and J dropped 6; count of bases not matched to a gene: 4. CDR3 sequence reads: CASRLRESGELFF. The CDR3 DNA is TGTGCCAGCAGGTTGCGGGAGTCCGGGGAGCTGTTTTTT.

CDR3 nucleotide sequence: TGTGCCAGCTCACCATCAAGGACAGGGAAACACTATGGCTACACCTTC. This translates into CASSPSRTGKHYGYTF. V is TRBV18 and J is TRBJ1-2; TRBD1 agrees at 8 bases. Looked up from germline, CDR1 is KGHSH and CDR2 is LQKENI. V gave up 2 bases and J gave up 3 bases; unmatched junction bases: 8. This CDR3 contains 16 residues. Drawing the rest from reference TRBV18 and TRBJ1-2, the complete variable domain is NAGVMQNPRHLVRRRGQEARLRCSPMKGHSHVYWYRQLPEEGLKFMVYLQKENIIDESGMPKERFSAEFPKEGPSILRIQQVVRGDSAAYFCASSPSRTGKHYGYTFGSGTRLTVV.

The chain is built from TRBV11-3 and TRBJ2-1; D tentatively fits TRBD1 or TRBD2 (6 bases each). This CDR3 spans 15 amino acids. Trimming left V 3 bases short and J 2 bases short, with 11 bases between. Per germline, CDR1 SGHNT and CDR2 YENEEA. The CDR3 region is CASSLGASAYNEQFF. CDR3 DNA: TGTGCCAGCAGCTTGGGGGCTAGCGCCTACAATGAGCAGTTCTTC.

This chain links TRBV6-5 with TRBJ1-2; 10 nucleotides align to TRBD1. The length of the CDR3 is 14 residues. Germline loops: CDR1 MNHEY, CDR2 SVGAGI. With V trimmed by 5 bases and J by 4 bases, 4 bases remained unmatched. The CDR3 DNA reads TGTGCCAGCAGTGCCCGGGACAGGGGCTATGGCTACACCTTC. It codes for CASSARDRGYGYTF.

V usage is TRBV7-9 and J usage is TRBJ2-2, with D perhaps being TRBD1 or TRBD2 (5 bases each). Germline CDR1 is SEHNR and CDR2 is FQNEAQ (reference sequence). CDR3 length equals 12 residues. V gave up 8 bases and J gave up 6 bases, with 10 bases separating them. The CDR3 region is CASGGIAGELFF. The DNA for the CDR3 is TGTGCCAGCGGGGGAATAGCCGGGGAGCTGTTTTTT.

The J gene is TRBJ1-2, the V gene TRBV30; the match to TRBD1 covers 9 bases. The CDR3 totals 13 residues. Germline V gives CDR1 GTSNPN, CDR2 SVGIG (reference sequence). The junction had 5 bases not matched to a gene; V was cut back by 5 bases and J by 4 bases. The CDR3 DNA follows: TGTGCCTGGTGTACGGACAGGGGCTATGGCTACACCTTC. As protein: CAWCTDRGYGYTF.

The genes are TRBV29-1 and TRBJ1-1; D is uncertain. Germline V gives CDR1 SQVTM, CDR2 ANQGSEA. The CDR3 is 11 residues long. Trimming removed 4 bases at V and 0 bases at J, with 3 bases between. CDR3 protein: CSVGVNTEAFF. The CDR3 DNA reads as TGCAGCGTTGGGGTGAACACTGAAGCTTTCTTT. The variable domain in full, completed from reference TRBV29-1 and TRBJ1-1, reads SAVISQKPSRDICQRGTSLTIQCQVDSQVTMMFWYRQQPGQSLTLIATANQGSEATYESGFVIDKFPISRPNLTFSTLTVSNMSPEDSSIYLCSVGVNTEAFFGQGTRLTVV.

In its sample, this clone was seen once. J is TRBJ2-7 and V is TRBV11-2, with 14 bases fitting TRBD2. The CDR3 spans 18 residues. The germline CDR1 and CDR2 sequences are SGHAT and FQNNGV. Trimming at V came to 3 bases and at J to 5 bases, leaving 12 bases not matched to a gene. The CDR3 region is CASSLTSGGAGAADEQYF. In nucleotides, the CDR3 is TGTGCCAGCAGCTTGACTAGCGGGGGGGCCGGCGCGGCTGACGAGCAGTACTTC.

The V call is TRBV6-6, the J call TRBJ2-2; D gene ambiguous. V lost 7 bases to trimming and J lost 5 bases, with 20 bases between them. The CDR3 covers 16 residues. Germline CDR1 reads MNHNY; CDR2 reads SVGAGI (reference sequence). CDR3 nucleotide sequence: TGTGCCAGCACCCTCTCCCCTGTGTCAGTTACCGGGGAGCTGTTTTTT. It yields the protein CASTLSPVSVTGELFF.

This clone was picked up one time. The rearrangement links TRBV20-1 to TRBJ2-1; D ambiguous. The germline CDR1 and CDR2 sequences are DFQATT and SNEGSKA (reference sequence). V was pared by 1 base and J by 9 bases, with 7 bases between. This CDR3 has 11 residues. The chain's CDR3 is CSARVGSEQFF. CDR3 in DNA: TGCAGTGCTAGAGTAGGAAGTGAGCAGTTCTTC.

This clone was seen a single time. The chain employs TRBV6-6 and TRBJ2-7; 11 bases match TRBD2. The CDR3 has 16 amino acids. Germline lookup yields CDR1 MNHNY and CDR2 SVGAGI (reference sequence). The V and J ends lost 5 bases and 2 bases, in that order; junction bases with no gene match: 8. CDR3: CASSPLGTSGTYEQYF. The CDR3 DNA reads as TGTGCCAGCAGTCCACTAGGGACTAGCGGTACCTACGAGCAGTACTTC.

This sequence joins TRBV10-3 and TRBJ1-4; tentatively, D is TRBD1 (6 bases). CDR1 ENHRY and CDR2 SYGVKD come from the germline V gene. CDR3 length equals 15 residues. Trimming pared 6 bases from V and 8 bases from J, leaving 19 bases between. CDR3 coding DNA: TGTGCCATCAGCCCCGGGACAACAAAAGGGGAAAAACTGTTTTTT. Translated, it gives CAISPGTTKGEKLFF.